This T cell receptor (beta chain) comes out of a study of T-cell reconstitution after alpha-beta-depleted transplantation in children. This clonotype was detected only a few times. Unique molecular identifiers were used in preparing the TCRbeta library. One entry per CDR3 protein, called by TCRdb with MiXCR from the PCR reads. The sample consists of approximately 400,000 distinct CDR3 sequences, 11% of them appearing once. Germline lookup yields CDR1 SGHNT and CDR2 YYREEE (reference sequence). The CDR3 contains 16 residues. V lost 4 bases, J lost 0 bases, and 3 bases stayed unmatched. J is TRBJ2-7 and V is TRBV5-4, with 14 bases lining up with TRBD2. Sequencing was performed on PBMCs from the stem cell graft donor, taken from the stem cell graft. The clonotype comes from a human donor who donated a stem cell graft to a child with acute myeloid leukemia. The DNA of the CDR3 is TGTGCCAGCAGCCGGGGACTAGCGGGAGACTCCTACGAGCAGTACTTC. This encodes CASSRGLAGDSYEQYF.